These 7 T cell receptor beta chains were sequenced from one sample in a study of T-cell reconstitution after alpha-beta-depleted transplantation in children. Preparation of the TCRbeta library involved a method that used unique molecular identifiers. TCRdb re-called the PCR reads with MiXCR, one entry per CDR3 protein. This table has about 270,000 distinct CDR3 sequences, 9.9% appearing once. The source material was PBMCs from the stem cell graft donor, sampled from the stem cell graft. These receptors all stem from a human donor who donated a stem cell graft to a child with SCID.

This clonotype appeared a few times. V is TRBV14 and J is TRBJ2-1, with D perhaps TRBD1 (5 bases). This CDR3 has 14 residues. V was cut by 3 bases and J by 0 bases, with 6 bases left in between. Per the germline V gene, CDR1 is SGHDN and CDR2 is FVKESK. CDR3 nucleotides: TGTGCCAGCAGCCACCAGGGCTCCTACAATGAGCAGTTCTTC. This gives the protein CASSHQGSYNEQFF.

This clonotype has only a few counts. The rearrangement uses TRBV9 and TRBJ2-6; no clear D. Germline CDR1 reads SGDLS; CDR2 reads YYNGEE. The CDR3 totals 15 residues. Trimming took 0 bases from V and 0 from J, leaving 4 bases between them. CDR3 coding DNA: TGTGCCAGCAGCGTAGGTGACTCTGGGGCCAACGTCCTGACTTTC. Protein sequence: CASSVGDSGANVLTF.

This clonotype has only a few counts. The CDR3 spells CASSPSLGRTDTQYF. The CDR3 coding sequence is TGCGCCAGCAGCCCAAGTCTGGGGCGCACAGATACGCAGTATTTT. The chain combines TRBV5-1 with TRBJ2-3, with D possibly TRBD1 on 5 matching bases. The V end lost 4 bases, the J end lost 1 base, and 13 bases lay between the germline ends. The germline V gene encodes CDR1 SGHRS and CDR2 YFSETQ. The CDR3 extends over 15 amino acids. Full variable domain (missing parts from reference TRBV5-1 and TRBJ2-3): KAGVTQTPRYLIKTRGQQVTLSCSPISGHRSVSWYQQTPGQGLQFLFEYFSETQRNKGNFPGRFSGRQFSNSRSEMNVSTLELGDSALYLCASSPSLGRTDTQYFGPGTRLTVL.

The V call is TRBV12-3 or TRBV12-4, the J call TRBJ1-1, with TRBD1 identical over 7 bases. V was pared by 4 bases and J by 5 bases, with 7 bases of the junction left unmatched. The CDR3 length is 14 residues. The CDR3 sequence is CASSSRTGWTEAFF. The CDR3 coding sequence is TGTGCCAGCAGTTCTCGGACAGGCTGGACTGAAGCTTTCTTT.

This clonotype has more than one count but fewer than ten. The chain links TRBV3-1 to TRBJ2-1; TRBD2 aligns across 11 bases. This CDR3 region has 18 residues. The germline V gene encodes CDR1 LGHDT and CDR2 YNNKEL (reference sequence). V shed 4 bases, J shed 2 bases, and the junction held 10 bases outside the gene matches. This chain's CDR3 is CASSPTSGELFTYNEQFF. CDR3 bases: TGTGCCAGCAGCCCGACTAGCGGGGAATTATTTACCTACAATGAGCAGTTCTTC.

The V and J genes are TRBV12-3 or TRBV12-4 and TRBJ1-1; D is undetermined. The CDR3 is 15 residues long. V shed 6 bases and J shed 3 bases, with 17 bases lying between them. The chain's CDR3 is CASRHNLKAYTEAFF. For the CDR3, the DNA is TGTGCCAGCAGACACAACCTGAAGGCGTACACTGAAGCTTTCTTT.

Written as DNA, the CDR3 is TGTGCCAGCAGTTTTGAGGCACAGGGAACTGAAGCTTTCTTT. Its translation: CASSFEAQGTEAFF. The J gene is TRBJ1-1, the V gene TRBV12-3 or TRBV12-4; a possible D gene is TRBD1 (6 bases). CDR3 length: 14 residues. The V gene lost 3 bases and the J gene lost 5 bases, with 13 bases spanning the gap.